The present TCR beta chain was sequenced within a study of graft-versus-host responses after intestinal transplantation. Study-wide background: Recipients had transplants, and these were multivisceral, liver-intestinal, or isolated intestinal. Anti-thymocyte globulin served as induction for all recipients, who then took tacrolimus and steroids for two to three years. Study results and limitations: Individuals who had graft-donor T cell macrochimerism had allografts that showed high graft-versus-host to host-versus-graft clonal ratios. Recipient marrow harbored GvH clones, some of which surfaced first in ileum or blood.

A word on this clone: No antigen is known for it.

TCRdb's table, derived via immunoSEQ multiplex PCR, lists solely in-frame clones and lacks some. The sample includes fewer than 15,000 clones, 80% to 90% of them seen just once. Germline values: CDR1 MNHEY, CDR2 SMNVEV (reference sequence). V was cut by 6 bases and J by 1 base, with 18 bases left in between. The CDR3 has 16 amino acids. The sequencing here drew on PBMCs, taken approximately 120 days after transplant. The source is a human patient who received an intestinal transplant, so some T cells may come from the graft donor. V is TRBV27 and J is TRBJ1-1; D not resolved. The CDR3 DNA sequence: TGTGCCAGCAGCCCGGTCGTGGGCTGGGGGAACACTGAAGCTTTCTTT. Encoded protein: CASSPVVGWGNTEAFF.